This entry features one T cell receptor (beta chain) sequence. The sample is drawn from a study of CD8+CD57+ T cells in acquired aplastic anemia. Background on the study: Sorted CD4+ and CD8+ cell DNA averaged approximately 3 ug.

TCR beta VDJ combinations and CDR3 sequences were profiled from genomic DNA. MiXCR was run by TCRdb on the reads, yielding one entry per CDR3 protein. The sample has approximately 470,000 distinct CDR3 sequences, 25% to 40% seen once. The CDR3 has 14 amino acids. Germline V CDR1 and CDR2: SNHLY, FYNNEI. The germline V and J ends were trimmed by 6 bases and 6 bases, with 15 bases remaining between them. An expansion of CD8+CD57+ cells by flow cytometry had been shown in patients chosen for sequencing. The source of this sequence is a human donor with aplastic anemia. V and J are TRBV2 and TRBJ2-1, with no clear D. Sequencing was done on a sample of sorted CD4+, CD8+, or CD8+CD57+ T cells (not recorded which) from PBMCs. The CDR3 here is CASSPPGSPNEQFF. The CDR3 coding sequence is TGTGCCAGCAGCCCCCCAGGCTCCCCCAATGAGCAGTTCTTC. Drawing the rest from reference TRBV2 and TRBJ2-1, the complete variable domain is EPEVTQTPSHQVTQMGQEVILRCVPISNHLYFYWYRQILGQKVEFLVSFYNNEISEKSEIFDDQFSVERPDGSNFTLKIRSTKLEDSAMYFCASSPPGSPNEQFFGPGTRLTVL.